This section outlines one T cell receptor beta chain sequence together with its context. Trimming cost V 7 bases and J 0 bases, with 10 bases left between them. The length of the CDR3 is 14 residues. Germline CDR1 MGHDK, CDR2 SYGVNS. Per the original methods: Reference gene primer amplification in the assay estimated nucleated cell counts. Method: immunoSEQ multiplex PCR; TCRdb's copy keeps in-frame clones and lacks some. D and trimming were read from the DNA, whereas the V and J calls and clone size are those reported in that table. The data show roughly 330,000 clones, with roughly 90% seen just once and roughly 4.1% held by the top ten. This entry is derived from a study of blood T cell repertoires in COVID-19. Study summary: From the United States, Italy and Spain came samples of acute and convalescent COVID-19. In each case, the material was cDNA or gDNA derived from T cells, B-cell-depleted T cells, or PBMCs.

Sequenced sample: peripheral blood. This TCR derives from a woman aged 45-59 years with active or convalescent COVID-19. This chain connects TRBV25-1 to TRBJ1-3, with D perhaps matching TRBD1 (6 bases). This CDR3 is CASIETGSGNTIYF. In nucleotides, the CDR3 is TGTGCCAGCATCGAGACAGGCTCTGGAAACACCATATATTTT.